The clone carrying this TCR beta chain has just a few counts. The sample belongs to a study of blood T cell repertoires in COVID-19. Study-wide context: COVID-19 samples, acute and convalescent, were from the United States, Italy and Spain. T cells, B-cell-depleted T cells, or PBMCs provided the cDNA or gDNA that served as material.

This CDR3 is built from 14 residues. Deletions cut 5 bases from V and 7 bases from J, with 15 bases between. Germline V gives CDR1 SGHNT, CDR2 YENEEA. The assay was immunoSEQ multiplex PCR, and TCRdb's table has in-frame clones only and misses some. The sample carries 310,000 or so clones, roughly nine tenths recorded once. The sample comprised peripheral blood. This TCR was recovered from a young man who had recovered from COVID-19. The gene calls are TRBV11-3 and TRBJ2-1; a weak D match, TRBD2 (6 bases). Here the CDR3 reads CASSAGTVINEQFF. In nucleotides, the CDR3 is TGTGCCAGCAGCGCGGGGACGGTAATAAATGAGCAGTTCTTC.